This T cell receptor (beta chain) was found in a study of cytomegalovirus exposure and HLA in healthy donors. Study-level background: Approximately 83 million unique TCRs from HLA-typed donors were held in an early data release. Broader study findings: A classifier reportedly called cytomegalovirus status with high sensitivity and specificity. Using a false discovery rate of 0.05, a later analysis showed that 16,951 TCR beta sequences were associated with HLA alleles.

A word on this clone: Its antigen remains unidentified.

The CDR3 sequence is 18 residues long. V was clipped by 5 bases and J by 3 bases, with 23 bases between them. CDR1 is SNHLY, CDR2 FYNNEI, per germline. A multiplex PCR was run with 60 Vbeta primers and 13 Jbeta primers. Only in-frame clones appear in the TCRdb table, and some are missing; sequencing was by immunoSEQ multiplex PCR. The sample carries more than 150,000 clones, more than 75% recorded once. Donors counted as nominally healthy when sampled, yet unrecorded immune exposures were likely. Sequencing was performed on PBMCs. The chain combines TRBV2 with TRBJ1-5; tentatively, D is TRBD1 (6 bases). This TCR derives from a girl less than two years old in good health and CMV-seronegative. This CDR3 reads CASSRPMTGTFHNQPQHF. The CDR3 DNA reads as TGTGCCAGCAGTAGACCGATGACAGGAACCTTCCACAATCAGCCCCAGCATTTT.